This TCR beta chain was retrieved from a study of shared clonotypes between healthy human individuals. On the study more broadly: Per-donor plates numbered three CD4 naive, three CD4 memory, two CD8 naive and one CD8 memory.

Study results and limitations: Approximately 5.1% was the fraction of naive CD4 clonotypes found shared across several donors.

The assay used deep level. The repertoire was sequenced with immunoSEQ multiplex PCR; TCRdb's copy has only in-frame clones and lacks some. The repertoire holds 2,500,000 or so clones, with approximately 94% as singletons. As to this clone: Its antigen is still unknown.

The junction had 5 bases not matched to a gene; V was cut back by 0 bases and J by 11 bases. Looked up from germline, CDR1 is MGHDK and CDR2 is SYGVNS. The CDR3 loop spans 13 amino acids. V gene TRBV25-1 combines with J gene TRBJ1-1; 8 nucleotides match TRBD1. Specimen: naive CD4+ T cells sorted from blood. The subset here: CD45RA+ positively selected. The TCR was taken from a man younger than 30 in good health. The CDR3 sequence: CASSEYGQGAAFF. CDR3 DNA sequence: TGTGCCAGCAGTGAATACGGGCAGGGGGCGGCTTTCTTT. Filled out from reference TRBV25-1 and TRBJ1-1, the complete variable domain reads EADIYQTPRYLVIGTGKKITLECSQTMGHDKMYWYQQDPGMELHLIHYSYGVNSTEKGDLSSESTVSRIRTEHFPLTLESARPSHTSQYLCASSEYGQGAAFFGQGTRLTVV.